The subject of this entry is one T cell receptor beta chain. This receptor's antigen is unknown. No much larger clone is present one base from it, and per-base qualities are unavailable. This sample was taken from a study of blood T cell repertoires in COVID-19 (dated by TCRdb to 2018 to 2021). Looking at the study overall: Samples from collaborators originated in the United States, Italy and Spain and spanned both the acute and convalescent phases of COVID-19. HLA class I and class II types, where available, came from metadata supplied by the sample provider rather than from assay-based typing. The samples were drawn from the first 160 participants of the ongoing ImmuneRACE study and from some 1,300 subjects provided by 6 global collaborators. The repertoires were made available in a free public database intended to serve as a resource for research on the immune response to SARS-CoV-2. Sample metadata almost always included a de-identified subject ID, COVID-19 status, age in years and sex. Deeply sampled blood TCRbeta repertoires from subjects exposed to, actively infected with, or recovered from COVID-19 were included in the dataset. The material from the prospective study consisted of cDNA or gDNA derived from T cells, B-cell-depleted T cells, or PBMCs.

Each collaborating institution followed its own protocols to collect whole blood in K2EDTA tubes. For TCRbeta analysis, collaborators shipped samples in one of three forms: frozen whole blood, isolated PBMCs, or DNA extracted from either of those sample types. TCRbeta CDR3 regions were amplified from genomic DNA by means of the immunoSEQ Assay, a bias-controlled multiplex PCR. The authors' pipeline ran thus. The number of nucleated cells in each sample was estimated from the amplification of reference gene primers within the assay. Sequence reads were collapsed and filtered to measure the absolute abundance of every unique TCRbeta CDR3 rearrangement. For each sample, productive Simpson clonality was calculated as the square root of Simpson's diversity index across productive rearrangements. Entries here come from immuneACCESS through TCRdb and include only in-frame sequences with V and J called. Some clones fail to appear in such tables; in the studies checked, an unresolved V gene covers under half of the shortfall, and the cause of the remainder is unknown. The V and J calls and clone size are taken from that table; D and trimming were inferred from the DNA. The sample yields around 620,000 clones; 85% to 90% were counted once. The ten largest clones represent roughly 0.25% of the sample.

From the germline V gene, CDR1 is MNHEY and CDR2 is SVGAGI. From its cysteine to its phenylalanine, the CDR3 spans 13 amino acids. Left in the record is the CDR3 DNA by itself, 39 bases read in frame from the first base. A distance of 12 bases separates the germline ends of V and J, which lose 6 bases and 6 bases respectively. Broad study findings and their caveats: The amount of clinical and demographic metadata varied by source and participant and was provided uncurated.

This clonotype was obtained from a woman under 30 with acute or convalescent COVID-19. Material: peripheral blood. This chain is built from TRBV6-5 and TRBJ1-5; the D gene is possibly TRBD1, with 6 bases matching. The DNA is as follows: TGTGCCAGCAGCGTGGACAGTGCTCAGCCCCAGCATTTT. It encodes CASSVDSAQPQHF.